This entry lists 22 T cell receptor beta chains sequenced from one sample in a study of response to subunit inactivated influenza vaccine. TCRdb called the RT-PCR reads again in MiXCR, with one record for every CDR3 protein. The sample gives 650,000 or so distinct CDR3 sequences, 13% to 15% of which show up once; 6% to 9.5% is in the top ten. The specimen was PBMCs from blood, collected 14 days before vaccination. The receptors stem from a man over 45 who received an inactivated influenza vaccine.

This clonotype was detected ten times or more. V is TRBV6-1 and J is TRBJ2-5; D gene unclear. CDR1 is MNHNS, CDR2 SASEGT, per germline. The CDR3 is 10 residues long. V was clipped by 1 base and J by 6 bases, with 0 bases between them. In DNA, the CDR3 is TGTGCCAGCAGTGAAGAGACCCAGTACTTC. Protein: CASSEETQYF.

V gene TRBV10-3 combines with J gene TRBJ2-5; no definite D call. The CDR3 length is 11 residues. The V gene lost 7 bases and the J gene lost 2 bases, with 5 bases spanning the gap. Germline CDR1 ENHRY, CDR2 SYGVKD. The CDR3 protein is CAIKGQETQYF. CDR3 nucleotide sequence: TGTGCCATCAAGGGACAAGAGACCCAGTACTTC.

This clonotype came up a few times. The chain uses TRBV10-3 and TRBJ2-3; 8 bases fit TRBD2. Germline CDR1 reads ENHRY; CDR2 reads SYGVKD. This CDR3 comprises 15 residues. With V trimmed by 8 bases and J by 0 bases, 7 bases remained unmatched. Written as DNA, the CDR3 is TGTGCCATCTCTGGGAGCGGGGGAAGCACAGATACGCAGTATTTT. Translating gives CAISGSGGSTDTQYF.

This clonotype was picked up one time. The rearrangement uses TRBV4-3 and TRBJ1-2, with a possible D match to TRBD1 (5 bases). V lost 2 bases, J lost 7 bases, and 14 bases lay in between. Germline V CDR1 and CDR2: LGHNA, YSLEER. The CDR3 is 14 amino acids. The CDR3 loop is CASSQPSRGSGYTF. The DNA of the CDR3 is TGCGCCAGCAGCCAACCGTCGAGGGGATCTGGCTACACCTTC.

This clonotype was counted a few times. The chain has TRBV7-6 and TRBJ2-3; tentatively, D is TRBD2 (6 bases). Germline V gene lookup returns CDR1 SGHVS and CDR2 FNYEAQ. This CDR3 region has 14 residues. V was pared by 5 bases and J by 3 bases, with 12 bases between. Here the CDR3 reads CASSPGTFTDTQYF. In nucleotides, the CDR3 is TGTGCCAGCAGCCCCGGGACTTTTACAGATACGCAGTATTTT.

This rearrangement joins TRBV21-1 to TRBJ2-2. TRBV21-1 is recorded as a pseudogene. This CDR3 has 14 residues. CDR3 bases: TGTGCCAGCAGCAAGCATACTGACACCGGGGAGCTGTTTTTT. It codes for CASSKHTDTGELFF.

The CDR3 loop reads CASSWPGQGYEQYF. DNA of the CDR3: TGTGCCAGCAGTTGGCCGGGACAGGGCTACGAGCAGTACTTC. The V gene is TRBV7-2, the J gene TRBJ2-7, with 9 bases that match TRBD1. Per germline, CDR1 SGHTA and CDR2 FQGNSA. The CDR3 loop spans 14 amino acids. V lost 6 bases, J lost 3 bases, and 6 bases stayed unmatched. The full variable domain, its missing parts supplied by reference TRBV7-2 and TRBJ2-7, is GAGVSQSPSNKVTEKGKDVELRCDPISGHTALYWYRQSLGQGLEFLIYFQGNSAPDKSGLPSDRFSAERTGGSVSTLTIQRTQQEDSAVYLCASSWPGQGYEQYFGPGTRLTVT.

This clonotype has a count of ten or more. This chain uses TRBV12-3 or TRBV12-4 with TRBJ1-5, with 7 bases fitting TRBD1. The CDR3 covers 15 residues. V was pared by 3 bases and J by 2 bases, with 4 bases of the junction left unmatched. As DNA, the CDR3 is TGTGCCAGCAGTTTTCGCGACAGGGGCAATCAGCCCCAGCATTTT. As protein: CASSFRDRGNQPQHF.

J is TRBJ2-2 and V is TRBV6-5, with a weak D call TRBD1 (6 bases). V was trimmed by 0 bases and J by 1 base, leaving 12 bases between them. There are 17 residues in the CDR3. Germline loops: CDR1 MNHEY, CDR2 SVGAGI. The CDR3 here is CASSYSGTSLNTGELFF. The CDR3 nucleotides read TGTGCCAGCAGTTACTCCGGGACAAGTCTGAACACCGGGGAGCTGTTTTTT.

This clonotype was seen more than once but under ten times. The V gene is TRBV11-1, the J gene TRBJ2-1; 9 positions agree with TRBD1. The CDR3 extends over 18 amino acids. V trimming: 5 bases; J trimming: 7 bases; junction bases outside the gene matches: 18. Germline V CDR1 and CDR2: SGHAT, FQDESV (reference sequence). CDR3 loop: CASSPPPGTGKLRNEQFF. The CDR3 DNA reads as TGTGCCAGCAGCCCACCACCCGGGACAGGGAAGTTGCGGAATGAGCAGTTCTTC.

The table lists this clonotype with a few counts. The chain combines TRBV5-1 with TRBJ1-2, with TRBD1 matching over 8 bases. V was clipped by 5 bases and J by 8 bases; unmatched bases: 17. CDR3 size: 16 residues. From germline, CDR1 is SGHRS and CDR2 YFSETQ. This CDR3 is CASRPTGAPNIVGYTF. CDR3 bases: TGCGCCAGCAGACCGACAGGGGCCCCGAATATCGTGGGCTACACCTTC.

This clonotype was observed a handful of times. The gene calls are TRBV11-1 and TRBJ2-7, with TRBD2 matching over 9 bases. The CDR3 extends over 18 amino acids. V lost 4 bases to trimming and J lost 4 bases; unmatched junction nucleotides: 17. CDR1 and CDR2 from the germline V gene are SGHAT and FQDESV (reference sequence). Written as DNA, the CDR3 is TGTGCCAGCAGCTCAGATTGGAAGGGTAGCGGGAGTCGTTACGAGCAGTACTTC. It yields the protein CASSSDWKGSGSRYEQYF. The whole variable domain, filled in from reference TRBV11-1 and TRBJ2-7, reads EAEVAQSPRYKITEKSQAVAFWCDPISGHATLYWYRQILGQGPELLVQFQDESVVDDSQLPKDRFSAERLKGVDSTLKIQPAELGDSAMYLCASSSDWKGSGSRYEQYFGPGTRLTVT.

A few counts support this clonotype. This chain connects TRBV7-9 to TRBJ2-7; no clear D gene. Germline lookup yields CDR1 SEHNR and CDR2 FQNEAQ (reference sequence). This CDR3 has 15 amino acids. V was trimmed by 5 bases and J by 3 bases, leaving 17 bases between them. Here the CDR3 DNA reads TGTGCCAGCAGCCCACCGGCTGCGGACGGCTACGAGCAGTACTTC. It encodes CASSPPAADGYEQYF.

This clonotype came up a few times. The rearrangement joins TRBV6-2 or TRBV6-3 to TRBJ1-5; D might be TRBD1 (5 bases). The germline CDR1 and CDR2 sequences are MNHEY and SVGEGT. The CDR3 consists of 14 residues. Trimming cost V 5 bases and J 9 bases, with 17 bases left between them. CDR3 in amino acids: CASSGTSIRSPQHF. The CDR3 nucleotides are TGTGCCAGCAGTGGGACGTCCATACGTTCGCCCCAGCATTTT.

This rearrangement joins TRBV13 to TRBJ2-3, with 9 bases identical to TRBD2. The germline V gene encodes CDR1 PRHDT and CDR2 FYEKMQ (reference sequence). CDR3 length: 17 amino acids. V shed 5 bases, J shed 2 bases, and the junction held 11 bases outside the gene matches. The CDR3: CASSPRRLADYTDTQYF. CDR3 DNA sequence: TGTGCCAGCAGCCCGAGACGACTAGCGGATTACACAGATACGCAGTATTTT.

This clonotype was seen more than once but under ten times. The chain links TRBV9 to TRBJ2-1, with D maybe TRBD1 (6 bases). Trimming took off 4 bases at V and 5 bases at J, with 16 bases between the two ends. Germline V gene data show CDR1 as SGDLS and CDR2 as YYNGEE. The CDR3 length is 15 residues. The CDR3 DNA follows: TGTGCCAGCAGCCCAGGGGTTGGCCCGAACAATGAGCAGTTCTTC. Amino acid sequence: CASSPGVGPNNEQFF.

Here the CDR3 reads CASSSAPYYEQYF. In nucleotides, the CDR3 is TGTGCCAGCAGTTCCGCCCCTTACTACGAGCAGTACTTC. V and J are TRBV6-5 and TRBJ2-7; D is unresolved. V was clipped by 4 bases and J by 3 bases, with 10 bases between them. The CDR3 has 13 residues. Germline CDR1 reads MNHEY; CDR2 reads SVGAGI.

The V and J genes are TRBV5-5 and TRBJ2-5; 8 bases line up with TRBD1. Unmatched junction bases numbered 12, after V lost 5 bases and J lost 6 bases. Germline loops: CDR1 SGHKS, CDR2 YYEKEE (reference sequence). CDR3 size: 15 residues. The CDR3 DNA reads as TGTGCCAGCAGTCGTGGACAGGGTGGCGCGAAGACCCAGTACTTC. Translation gives CASSRGQGGAKTQYF.

The chain employs TRBV6-2 or TRBV6-3 and TRBJ2-3; D is ambiguous. The CDR3 sequence is 16 residues long. In germline, CDR1 is MNHEY, CDR2 SVGEGT. Trimming took off 4 bases at V and 10 bases at J, with 24 bases between the two ends. The CDR3 DNA reads TGTGCCAGCAGTTGGGCCGGAGCCTCGATAGCTGGGTCGCAGTATTTT. Protein: CASSWAGASIAGSQYF.

This clonotype was found many times. The rearrangement uses TRBV5-1 and TRBJ1-2, with TRBD1 identical over 7 bases. Per germline, CDR1 SGHRS and CDR2 YFSETQ. This CDR3 is built from 16 residues. J gave up 4 bases and V 0 bases, and 9 bases lay outside the gene matches. CDR3 sequence reads: CASSLGDSRFTYGYTF. Written as DNA, the CDR3 is TGCGCCAGCAGCTTGGGGGACAGTCGATTCACCTATGGCTACACCTTC.

Many counts were recorded for this clonotype. The gene calls are TRBV5-1 and TRBJ2-5, with TRBD2 matching 14 bases. Germline V gene lookup returns CDR1 SGHRS and CDR2 YFSETQ. The CDR3 extends over 16 amino acids. The V and J ends lost 4 bases and 5 bases, in that order; junction bases with no gene match: 7. CDR3 nucleotide sequence: TGCGCCAGCAGCATTGGGACTAGCGGGGGCTGGGAGACCCAGTACTTC. Protein: CASSIGTSGGWETQYF.

This clonotype was seen only a few times. The rearrangement uses TRBV2 and TRBJ2-7; the match to TRBD1 covers 7 bases. Germline assignment: CDR1 SNHLY and CDR2 FYNNEI. V lost 6 bases to trimming and J lost 6 bases; unmatched junction nucleotides: 11. The CDR3 runs to 14 residues. Here the CDR3 reads CASRQGPPYPEQYF. The CDR3 nucleotides read TGTGCCAGCAGACAGGGGCCCCCCTACCCCGAGCAGTACTTC.